This T cell receptor beta chain was recovered during a study of blood T cell repertoires in COVID-19. About the research overall: Sites in the United States, Italy and Spain provided acute and convalescent COVID-19 samples. T cells, B-cell-depleted T cells, or PBMCs provided the cDNA or gDNA that served as material.

In the original processing: Reference gene primer amplification gave estimated nucleated cell counts. The repertoire was sequenced with immunoSEQ multiplex PCR; TCRdb's copy has only in-frame clones and lacks some. V, J and clone size derive from that table, while D and trimming were established from the DNA sequence. This table holds about 80,000 clones, 70% to 85% found once. The sample consisted of peripheral blood. This TCR derives from a man in his fifties or sixties with active or convalescent COVID-19.

CDR3 bases: TGTGCCAGTCGGCCAGGGGACCAGGATACGCAGTATTTT. It codes for CASRPGDQDTQYF. This sequence joins TRBV2 and TRBJ2-3, with D possibly matching TRBD1 (6 bases). The CDR3 length is 13 residues. Germline CDR1 reads SNHLY; CDR2 reads FYNNEI. V shed 9 bases and J shed 6 bases, with 16 bases lying between them.